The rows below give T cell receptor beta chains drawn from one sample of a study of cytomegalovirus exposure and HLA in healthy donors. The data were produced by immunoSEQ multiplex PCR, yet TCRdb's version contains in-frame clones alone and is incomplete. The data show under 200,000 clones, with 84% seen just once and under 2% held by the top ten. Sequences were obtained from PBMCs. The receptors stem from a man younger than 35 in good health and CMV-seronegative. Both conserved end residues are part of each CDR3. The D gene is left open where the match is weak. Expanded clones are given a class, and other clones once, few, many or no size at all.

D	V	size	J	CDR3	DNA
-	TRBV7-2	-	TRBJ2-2	CASSLLGGMVTGELFF	TGTGCCAGCAGCTTATTGGGCGGGATGGTCACCGGGGAGCTGTTTTTT
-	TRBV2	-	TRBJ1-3	CASSQLQGAGNTIYF	TGTGCCAGCAGTCAACTCCAGGGTGCCGGAAACACCATATATTTT
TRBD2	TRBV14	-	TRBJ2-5	CASSRHSGGGQETQYF	TGTGCCAGCAGCCGACATAGCGGGGGGGGCCAAGAGACCCAGTACTTC
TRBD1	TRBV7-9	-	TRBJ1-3	CSSSLWGQGGYGNTIYF	TGTTCCAGCAGCTTATGGGGACAGGGAGGTTATGGAAACACCATATATTTT
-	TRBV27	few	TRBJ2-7	CASSAQGRWNEQYF	TGTGCCAGCAGTGCTCAGGGGCGGTGGAACGAGCAGTACTTC
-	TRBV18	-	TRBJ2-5	CASSPTGRETQYF	TGTGCCAGCTCACCCACAGGGCGAGAGACCCAGTACTTC
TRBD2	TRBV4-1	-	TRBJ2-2	CASSQPLTSRGELFF	TGCGCCAGCAGCCAGCCCCTGACTAGCCGGGGGGAGCTGTTTTTT
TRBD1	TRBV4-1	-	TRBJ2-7	CASSQIQGAPYEQYF	TGCGCCAGCAGCCAAATACAGGGGGCCCCCTACGAGCAGTACTTC
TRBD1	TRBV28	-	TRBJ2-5	CASSWTGAETQYF	TGTGCCAGCAGTTGGACAGGGGCGGAGACCCAGTACTTC
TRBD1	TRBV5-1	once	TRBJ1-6	CASSGGQGNSPLHF	TGCGCCAGCAGCGGGGGACAGGGGAATTCACCCCTCCACTTT
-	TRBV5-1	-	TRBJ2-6	CASSPVGYGANVLTF	TGCGCCAGCAGCCCCGTCGGGTATGGGGCCAACGTCCTGACTTTC
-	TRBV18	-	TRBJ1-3	CASSSGQLSGNTIYF	TGTGCCAGCTCATCGGGACAATTATCTGGAAACACCATATATTTT
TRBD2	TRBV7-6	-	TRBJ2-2	CASSLGRIAGGNTGELFF	TGTGCCAGCAGCCTAGGTCGTATAGCGGGGGGGAACACCGGGGAGCTGTTTTTT
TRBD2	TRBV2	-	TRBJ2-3	CASRSSPSGRGADTQYF	TGTGCCAGCAGGTCTTCCCCTAGCGGGAGGGGGGCAGATACGCAGTATTTT
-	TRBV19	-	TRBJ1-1	CASKVGGPTNTEAFF	TGTGCCAGTAAGGTAGGAGGGCCCACTAACACTGAAGCTTTCTTT
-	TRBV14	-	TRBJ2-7	CASSQPSGSYEQYF	TGTGCCAGCAGCCAGCCAAGCGGCTCCTACGAGCAGTACTTC
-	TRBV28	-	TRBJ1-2	CASYSTRGRGYTF	TGTGCCAGCTACTCCACCAGGGGTCGGGGCTACACCTTC
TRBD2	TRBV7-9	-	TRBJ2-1	CASSPLLAGVGNEQFF	TGTGCCAGCAGCCCATTACTAGCGGGAGTGGGCAATGAGCAGTTCTTC
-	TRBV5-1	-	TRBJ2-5	CASSLGTAQETQYF	TGCGCCAGCAGCTTGGGGACAGCACAAGAGACCCAGTACTTC
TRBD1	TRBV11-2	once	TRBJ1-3	CASSGRGRGGNTIYF	TGTGCCAGCAGCGGAAGGGGGCGCGGTGGAAACACCATATATTTT
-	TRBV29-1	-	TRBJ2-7	CSVRQDYEQYF	TGCAGCGTCCGACAGGACTACGAGCAGTACTTC
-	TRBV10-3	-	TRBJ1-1	CAISVGTPNTEAFF	TGTGCCATCAGTGTGGGCACTCCGAACACTGAAGCTTTCTTT
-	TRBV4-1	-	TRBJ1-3	CASSRQDSGNTIYF	TGCGCCAGCAGCCGACAAGACTCTGGAAACACCATATATTTT
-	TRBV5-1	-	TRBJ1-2	CASNEGGFGYTF	TGCGCCAGCAACGAGGGGGGGTTTGGCTACACCTTC
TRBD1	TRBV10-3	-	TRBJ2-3	CAISESWGQRVRGPSTDTQYF	TGTGCCATCAGTGAGTCCTGGGGACAGAGGGTGAGGGGCCCTAGCACAGATACGCAGTATTTT
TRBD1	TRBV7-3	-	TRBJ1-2	CASAPTGGTGMGYTF	TGTGCCAGCGCGCCGACTGGTGGGACAGGGATGGGCTACACCTTC
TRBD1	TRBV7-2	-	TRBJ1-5	CASSLVGQGKQPQHF	TGTGCCAGCAGCTTAGTGGGACAGGGGAAGCAGCCCCAGCATTTT
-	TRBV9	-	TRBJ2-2	CASSATRGAGELFF	TGTGCCAGCAGCGCCACCAGGGGGGCCGGGGAGCTGTTTTTT
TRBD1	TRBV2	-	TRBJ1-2	CASRPGTGYGYTF	TGTGCCAGCAGACCCGGGACAGGGTATGGCTACACCTTC
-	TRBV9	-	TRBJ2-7	CASSADSSYEQYF	TGTGCCAGCAGCGCTGACAGCTCCTACGAGCAGTACTTC
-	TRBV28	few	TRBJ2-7	CASSFGTYEQYF	TGTGCCAGCAGTTTCGGTACCTACGAGCAGTACTTC
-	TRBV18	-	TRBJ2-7	CASSPPVRSTAYEQYF	TGTGCCAGCTCACCACCGGTAAGGAGTACTGCCTACGAGCAGTACTTC
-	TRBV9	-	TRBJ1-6	CASSVASTVYNSPLHF	TGTGCCAGCAGCGTAGCCTCGACAGTTTATAATTCACCCCTCCACTTT
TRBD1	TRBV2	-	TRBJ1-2	CATDRGDGYTF	TGTGCCACCGACAGGGGGGATGGCTACACCTTC
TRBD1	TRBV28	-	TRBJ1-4	CAGGPGTGLEKLFF	TGTGCCGGCGGACCCGGGACAGGGCTTGAAAAACTGTTTTTT
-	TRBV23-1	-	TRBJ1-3	CASNPPTQYSGNTIYF	TGCGCCAGCAACCCCCCAACCCAGTACTCTGGAAACACCATATATTTT
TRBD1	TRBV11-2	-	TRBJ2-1	CASSYGTGGNNEQFF	TGTGCCAGCAGCTATGGGACAGGGGGCAACAATGAGCAGTTCTTC
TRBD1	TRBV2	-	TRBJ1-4	CASRTGLATNEKLFF	TGTGCCAGCCGGACAGGCCTTGCAACTAATGAAAAACTGTTTTTT
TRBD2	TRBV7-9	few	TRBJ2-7	CASSLGGGRASEQYF	TGTGCCAGCAGCTTAGGTGGCGGGAGGGCGAGTGAGCAGTACTTC
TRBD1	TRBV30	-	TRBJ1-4	CAWSRTGNEKLFF	TGTGCCTGGAGCAGGACAGGGAATGAAAAACTGTTTTTT
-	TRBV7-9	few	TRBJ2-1	CASSPRGLSGYNEQFF	TGTGCCAGCAGCCCCAGGGGCCTTTCTGGGTACAATGAGCAGTTCTTC
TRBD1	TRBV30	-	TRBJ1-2	CAWSQKRGRGGYTF	TGTGCCTGGTCCCAAAAAAGGGGGCGAGGTGGCTACACCTTC
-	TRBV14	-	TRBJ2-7	CASSHQTGLAYEQYF	TGTGCCAGCAGCCACCAGACAGGCCTTGCCTACGAGCAGTACTTC
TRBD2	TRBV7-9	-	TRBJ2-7	CSSSFLAGGTEQYF	TGTTCCAGCAGCTTTTTAGCGGGAGGGACCGAGCAGTACTTC
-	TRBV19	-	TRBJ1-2	CASTESGRSTGSYGYTF	TGTGCCAGTACCGAGTCGGGGAGGTCTACGGGGAGCTATGGCTACACCTTC
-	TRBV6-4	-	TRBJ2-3	CASSAQAADTQYF	TGTGCCAGCAGCGCCCAGGCCGCAGATACGCAGTATTTT
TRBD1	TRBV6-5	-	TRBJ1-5	CASSYDRGGQPQHF	TGTGCCAGCAGTTACGACAGGGGAGGTCAGCCCCAGCATTTT
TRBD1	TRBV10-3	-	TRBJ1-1	CAISEILDRRFRYMNTEAFF	TGTGCCATCAGTGAGATCCTGGACAGGCGATTTAGATATATGAACACTGAAGCTTTCTTT
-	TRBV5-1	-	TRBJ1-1	CASSLSVAGTEAFF	TGCGCCAGCAGCTTGTCGGTGGCAGGGACTGAAGCTTTCTTT
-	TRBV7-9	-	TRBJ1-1	CASSLASLNTEAFF	TGTGCCAGCAGCCTTGCGTCTCTGAACACTGAAGCTTTCTTT
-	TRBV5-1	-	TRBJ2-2	CASSPGHPNTGELFF	TGCGCCAGCAGCCCCGGACACCCTAACACCGGGGAGCTGTTTTTT
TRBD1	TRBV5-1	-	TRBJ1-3	CASSLGTAGNTIYF	TGCGCCAGCAGCTTAGGGACAGCTGGAAACACCATATATTTT
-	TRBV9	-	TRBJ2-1	CASSVESSSYNEQFF	TGTGCCAGCAGCGTAGAGTCGAGCTCCTACAATGAGCAGTTCTTC
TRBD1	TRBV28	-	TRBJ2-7	CASSTGQGGDEQYF	TGTGCCAGCAGTACCGGACAGGGTGGCGACGAGCAGTACTTC
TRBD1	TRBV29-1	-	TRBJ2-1	CSAPTGGYNEQFF	TGCAGCGCCCCGACAGGGGGGTACAATGAGCAGTTCTTC
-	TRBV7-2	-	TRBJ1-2	CASSTQVNYGYTF	TGTGCCAGCAGCACCCAGGTGAACTATGGCTACACCTTC
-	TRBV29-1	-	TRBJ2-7	CSVRQSSYEQYF	TGCAGCGTCCGACAGAGCTCCTACGAGCAGTACTTC
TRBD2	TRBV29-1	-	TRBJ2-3	CSVRLAGTDTQYF	TGCAGCGTTCGACTAGCCGGCACAGATACGCAGTATTTT
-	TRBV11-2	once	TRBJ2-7	CASSLEARYEQYF	TGTGCCAGCAGCTTGGAGGCCCGTTACGAGCAGTACTTC
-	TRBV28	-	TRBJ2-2	CASSLQNTGELFF	TGTGCCAGCAGTTTACAGAACACCGGGGAGCTGTTTTTT